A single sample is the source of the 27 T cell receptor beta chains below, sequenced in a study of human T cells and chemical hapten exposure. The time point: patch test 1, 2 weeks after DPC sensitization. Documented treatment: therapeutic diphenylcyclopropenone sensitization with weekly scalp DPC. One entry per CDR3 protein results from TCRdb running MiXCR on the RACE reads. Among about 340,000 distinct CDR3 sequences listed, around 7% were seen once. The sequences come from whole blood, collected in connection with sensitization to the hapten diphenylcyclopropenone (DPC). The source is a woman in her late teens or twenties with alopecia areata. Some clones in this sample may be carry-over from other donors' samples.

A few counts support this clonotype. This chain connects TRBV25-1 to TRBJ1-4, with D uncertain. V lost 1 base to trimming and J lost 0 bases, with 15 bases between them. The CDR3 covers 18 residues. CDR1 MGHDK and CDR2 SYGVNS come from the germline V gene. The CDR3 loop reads CASSESLEVLATNEKLFF. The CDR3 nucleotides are TGTGCCAGCAGTGAATCCCTTGAAGTCTTGGCAACTAATGAAAAACTGTTTTTT. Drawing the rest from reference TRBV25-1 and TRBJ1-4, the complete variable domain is EADIYQTPRYLVIGTGKKITLECSQTMGHDKMYWYQQDPGMELHLIHYSYGVNSTEKGDLSSESTVSRIRTEHFPLTLESARPSHTSQYLCASSESLEVLATNEKLFFGSGTQLSVL.

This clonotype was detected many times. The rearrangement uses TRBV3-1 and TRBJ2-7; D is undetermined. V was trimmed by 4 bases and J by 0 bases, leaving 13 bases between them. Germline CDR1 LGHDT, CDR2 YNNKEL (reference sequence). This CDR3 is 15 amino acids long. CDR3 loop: CASSPGVSLSYEQYF. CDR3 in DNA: TGTGCCAGCAGCCCAGGAGTCAGCCTCTCCTACGAGCAGTACTTC.

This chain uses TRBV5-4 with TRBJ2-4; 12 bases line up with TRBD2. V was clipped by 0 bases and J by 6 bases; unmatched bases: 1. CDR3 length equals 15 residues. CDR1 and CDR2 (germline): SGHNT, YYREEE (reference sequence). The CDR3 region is CASSLASGGVNIQYF. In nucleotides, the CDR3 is TGTGCCAGCAGCTTGGCTAGCGGGGGGGTAAACATTCAGTACTTC.

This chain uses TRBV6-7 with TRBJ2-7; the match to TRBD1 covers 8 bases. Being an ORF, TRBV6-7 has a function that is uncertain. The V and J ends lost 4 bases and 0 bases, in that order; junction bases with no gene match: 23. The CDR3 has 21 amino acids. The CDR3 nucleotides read TGTGCCAGCAGTTCCCACCGCACTCCGGGACAGGAGCCCTTAAGCTCCTACGAGCAGTACTTC. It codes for CASSSHRTPGQEPLSSYEQYF.

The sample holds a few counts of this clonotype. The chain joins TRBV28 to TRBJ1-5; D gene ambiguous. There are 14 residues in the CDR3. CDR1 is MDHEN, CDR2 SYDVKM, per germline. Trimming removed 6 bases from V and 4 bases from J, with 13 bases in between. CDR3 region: CASRLGLWNQPQHF. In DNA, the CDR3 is TGTGCCAGCAGACTAGGGTTATGGAATCAGCCCCAGCATTTT.

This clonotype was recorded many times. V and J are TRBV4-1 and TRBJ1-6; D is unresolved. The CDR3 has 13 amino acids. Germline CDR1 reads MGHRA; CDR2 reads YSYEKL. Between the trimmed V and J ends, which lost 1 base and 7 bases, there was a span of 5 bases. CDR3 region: CASSQGGNSPLHF. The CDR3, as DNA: TGCGCCAGCAGCCAAGGTGGGAATTCACCCCTCCACTTT.

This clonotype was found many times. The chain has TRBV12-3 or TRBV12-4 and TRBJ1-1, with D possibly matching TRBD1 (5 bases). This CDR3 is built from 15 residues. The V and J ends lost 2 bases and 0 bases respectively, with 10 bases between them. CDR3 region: CASSLIRGLNTEAFF. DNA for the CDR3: TGTGCCAGCAGTTTAATACGGGGACTGAACACTGAAGCTTTCTTT.

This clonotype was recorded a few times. In nucleotides, the CDR3 is TGTGCCAGCAGCTTACACAGTAGCTCCTATAATTCACCCCTCCACTTT. Its translation: CASSLHSSSYNSPLHF. The chain couples TRBV7-3 to TRBJ1-6, with D hard to call. From germline, CDR1 is SGHTA and CDR2 FQGTGA. This CDR3 spans 16 amino acids. Trimming removed 2 bases at V and 0 bases at J, with 8 bases between.

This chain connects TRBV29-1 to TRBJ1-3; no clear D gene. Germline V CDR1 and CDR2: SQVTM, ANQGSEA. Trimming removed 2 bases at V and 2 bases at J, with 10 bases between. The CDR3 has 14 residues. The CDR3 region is CSVESPNTGNTIYF. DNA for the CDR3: TGCAGCGTTGAATCACCTAACACTGGAAACACCATATATTTT.

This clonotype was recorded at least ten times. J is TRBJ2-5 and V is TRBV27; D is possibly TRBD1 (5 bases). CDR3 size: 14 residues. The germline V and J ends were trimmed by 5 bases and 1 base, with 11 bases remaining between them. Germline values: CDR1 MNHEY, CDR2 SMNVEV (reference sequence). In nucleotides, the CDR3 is TGTGCCAGCAGTCGACAGACCACCCAAGAGACCCAGTACTTC. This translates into CASSRQTTQETQYF.

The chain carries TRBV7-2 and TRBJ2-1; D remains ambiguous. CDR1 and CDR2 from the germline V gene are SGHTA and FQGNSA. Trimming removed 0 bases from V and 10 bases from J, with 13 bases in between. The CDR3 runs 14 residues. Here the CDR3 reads CASSLALKNAEQFF. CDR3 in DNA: TGTGCCAGCAGCTTAGCGTTAAAGAACGCCGAGCAGTTCTTC. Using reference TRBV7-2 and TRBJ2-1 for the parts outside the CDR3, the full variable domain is GAGVSQSPSNKVTEKGKDVELRCDPISGHTALYWYRQSLGQGLEFLIYFQGNSAPDKSGLPSDRFSAERTGGSVSTLTIQRTQQEDSAVYLCASSLALKNAEQFFGPGTRLTVL.

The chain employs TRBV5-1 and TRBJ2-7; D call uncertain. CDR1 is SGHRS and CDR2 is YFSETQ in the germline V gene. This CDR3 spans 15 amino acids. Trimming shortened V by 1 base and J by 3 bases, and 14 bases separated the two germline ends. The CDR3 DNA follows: TGCGCCAGCAGCTTGTCAGGCGGTATTAACTACGAGCAGTACTTC. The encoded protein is CASSLSGGINYEQYF.

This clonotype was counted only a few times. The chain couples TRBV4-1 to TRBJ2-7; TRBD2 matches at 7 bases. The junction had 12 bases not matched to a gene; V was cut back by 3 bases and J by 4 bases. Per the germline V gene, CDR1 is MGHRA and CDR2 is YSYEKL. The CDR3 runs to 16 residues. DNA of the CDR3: TGCGCCAGCAGCCAGTTCCGCCGGGGGGATGAATACGAGCAGTACTTC. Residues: CASSQFRRGDEYEQYF.

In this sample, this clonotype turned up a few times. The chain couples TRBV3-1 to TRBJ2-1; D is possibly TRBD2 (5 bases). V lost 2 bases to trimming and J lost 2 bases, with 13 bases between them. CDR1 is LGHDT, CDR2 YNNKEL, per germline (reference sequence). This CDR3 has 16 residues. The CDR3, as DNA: TGTGCCAGCAGCCAAATCCGGGGAACGCCCTACAATGAGCAGTTCTTC. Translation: CASSQIRGTPYNEQFF.

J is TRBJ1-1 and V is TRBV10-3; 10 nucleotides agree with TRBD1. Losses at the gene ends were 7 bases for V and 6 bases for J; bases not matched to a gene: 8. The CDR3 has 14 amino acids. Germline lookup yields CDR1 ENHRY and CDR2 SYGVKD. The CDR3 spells CAITDRGRNAEAFF. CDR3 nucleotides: TGTGCCATCACCGACAGGGGGCGCAACGCTGAAGCTTTCTTT.

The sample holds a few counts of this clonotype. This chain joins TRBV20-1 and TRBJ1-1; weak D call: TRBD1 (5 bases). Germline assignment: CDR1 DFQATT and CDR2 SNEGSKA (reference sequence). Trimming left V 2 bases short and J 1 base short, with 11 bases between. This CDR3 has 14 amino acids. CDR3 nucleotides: TGCAGTGCTAGACGGGACCCCTGGAACACTGAAGCTTTCTTT. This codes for CSARRDPWNTEAFF.

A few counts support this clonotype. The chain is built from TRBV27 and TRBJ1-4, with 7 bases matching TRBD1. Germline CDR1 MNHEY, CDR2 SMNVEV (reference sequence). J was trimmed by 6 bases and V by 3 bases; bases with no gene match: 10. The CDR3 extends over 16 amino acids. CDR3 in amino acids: CASSLSFDREDEKLFF. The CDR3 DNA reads TGTGCCAGCAGTTTGTCTTTCGACAGGGAAGATGAAAAACTGTTTTTT.

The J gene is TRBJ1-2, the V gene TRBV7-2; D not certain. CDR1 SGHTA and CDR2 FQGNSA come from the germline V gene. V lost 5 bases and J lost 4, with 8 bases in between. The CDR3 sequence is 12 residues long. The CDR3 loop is CASSPTVYGYTF. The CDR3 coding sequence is TGTGCCAGCAGCCCTACAGTCTATGGCTACACCTTC.

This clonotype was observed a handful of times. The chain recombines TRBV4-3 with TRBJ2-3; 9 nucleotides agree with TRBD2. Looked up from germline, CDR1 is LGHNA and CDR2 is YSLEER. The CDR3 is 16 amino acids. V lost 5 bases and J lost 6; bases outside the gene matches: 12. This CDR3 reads CASSSRGGARGDTQYF. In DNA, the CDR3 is TGCGCCAGCAGCTCGCGGGGGGGCGCGAGGGGGGATACGCAGTATTTT.

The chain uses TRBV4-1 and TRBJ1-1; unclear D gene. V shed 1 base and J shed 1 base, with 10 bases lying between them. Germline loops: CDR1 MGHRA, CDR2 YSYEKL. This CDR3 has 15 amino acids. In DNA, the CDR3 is TGCGCCAGCAGCCAAGTGGGGAAAGCGAACACTGAAGCTTTCTTT. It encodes CASSQVGKANTEAFF.

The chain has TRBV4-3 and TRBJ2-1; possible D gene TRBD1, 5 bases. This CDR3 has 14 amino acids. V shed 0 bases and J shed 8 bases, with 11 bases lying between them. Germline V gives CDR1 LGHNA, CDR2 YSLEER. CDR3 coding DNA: TGCGCCAGCAGCCAAGACATAGGGGCAGATGAGCAGTTCTTC. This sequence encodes CASSQDIGADEQFF.

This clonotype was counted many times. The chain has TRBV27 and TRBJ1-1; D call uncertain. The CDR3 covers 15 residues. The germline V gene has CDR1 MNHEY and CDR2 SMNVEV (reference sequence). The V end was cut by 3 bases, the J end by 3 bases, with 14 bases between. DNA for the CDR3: TGTGCCAGCAGTTTCACACGTCGGGGTGACACTGAAGCTTTCTTT. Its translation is CASSFTRRGDTEAFF.

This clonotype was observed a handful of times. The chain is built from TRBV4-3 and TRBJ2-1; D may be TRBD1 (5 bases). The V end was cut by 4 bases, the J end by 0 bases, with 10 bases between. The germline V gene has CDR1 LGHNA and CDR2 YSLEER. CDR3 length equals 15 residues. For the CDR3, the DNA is TGCGCCAGCAGCCCTGACAGAAGCTCCTACAATGAGCAGTTCTTC. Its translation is CASSPDRSSYNEQFF.

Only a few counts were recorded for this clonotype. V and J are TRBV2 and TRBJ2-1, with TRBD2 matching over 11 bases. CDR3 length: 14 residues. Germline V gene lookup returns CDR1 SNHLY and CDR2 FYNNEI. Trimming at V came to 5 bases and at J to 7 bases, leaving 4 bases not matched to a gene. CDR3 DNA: TGTGCCAGCAGTAATAGCGGGGGGGGAAATGAGCAGTTCTTC. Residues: CASSNSGGGNEQFF.

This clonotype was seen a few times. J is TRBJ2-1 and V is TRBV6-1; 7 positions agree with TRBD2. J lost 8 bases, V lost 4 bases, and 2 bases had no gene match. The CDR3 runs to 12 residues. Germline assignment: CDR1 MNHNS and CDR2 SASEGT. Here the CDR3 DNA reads TGTGCCAGCAGTGGGGGAGGGGATGAGCAGTTCTTC. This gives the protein CASSGGGDEQFF.

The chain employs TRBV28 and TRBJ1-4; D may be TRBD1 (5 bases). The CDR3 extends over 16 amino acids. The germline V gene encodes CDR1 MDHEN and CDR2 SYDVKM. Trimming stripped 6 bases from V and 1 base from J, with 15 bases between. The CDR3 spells CASSPWGPETNEKLFF. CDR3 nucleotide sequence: TGTGCCAGCAGCCCGTGGGGACCGGAAACTAATGAAAAACTGTTTTTT.

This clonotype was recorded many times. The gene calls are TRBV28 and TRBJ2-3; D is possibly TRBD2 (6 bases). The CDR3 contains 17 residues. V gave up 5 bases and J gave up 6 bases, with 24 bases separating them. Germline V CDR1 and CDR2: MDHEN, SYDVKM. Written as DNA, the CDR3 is TGTGCCAGCAGTCCCCCCGCGTGGAGGGTTTTAGTGGATACGCAGTATTTT. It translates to CASSPPAWRVLVDTQYF.